The 14 T cell receptor beta chains reported below all come from one sample, sequenced in a study of technical replicates of blood from several donors. TCRdb keeps only in-frame clones here, not all; method: immunoSEQ multiplex PCR. The sample lists more than 65,000 clones, roughly 77% occurring once. Input material: PBMCs. These receptors originate from a human donor in good health. Some clones in this sample may be carry-over from other donors' samples.

The chain uses TRBV6-1 and TRBJ2-7; TRBD1 matches 8 bases. The germline CDR1 and CDR2 sequences are MNHNS and SASEGT. The CDR3 sequence is 13 residues long. The ends lost 6 bases at V and 2 bases at J; junction bases unmatched: 3. CDR3 sequence: CASSWTGTYEQYF. In DNA form, the CDR3 reads TGTGCCAGCAGCTGGACAGGGACCTACGAGCAGTACTTC.

The genes are TRBV9 and TRBJ1-3; D is ambiguous. The V end was cut by 0 bases, the J end by 2 bases, with 9 bases between. This CDR3 is 15 amino acids long. CDR1 SGDLS and CDR2 YYNGEE come from the germline V gene. The CDR3 loop reads CASSVDGYAGNTIYF. CDR3 sequence (DNA): TGTGCCAGCAGCGTAGACGGGTACGCTGGAAACACCATATATTTT.

The chain is built from TRBV4-1 and TRBJ2-7, with 7 bases lining up with TRBD1. The germline CDR1 and CDR2 sequences are MGHRA and YSYEKL. The junction had 5 bases not matched to a gene; V was cut back by 3 bases and J by 3 bases. The CDR3 sequence is 14 residues long. The CDR3 here is CASSQGQSGYEQYF. In DNA form, the CDR3 reads TGCGCCAGCAGCCAGGGACAGTCGGGCTACGAGCAGTACTTC.

V is TRBV15 and J is TRBJ2-7, with unresolved D. The V gene's germline CDR1 is LNHNV and CDR2 YYDKDF (reference sequence). This CDR3 is 13 amino acids long. V lost 1 base and J lost 6, with 10 bases in between. As DNA, the CDR3 is TGTGCCACCAGCAGAGTAACCCTTAGCGAGCAGTACTTC. It yields the protein CATSRVTLSEQYF.

The chain joins TRBV5-1 to TRBJ2-7; 8 bases match TRBD1. CDR1 and CDR2 from the germline V gene are SGHRS and YFSETQ. V gave up 0 bases and J gave up 5 bases; unmatched junction bases: 7. The CDR3 consists of 15 residues. The CDR3 DNA reads as TGCGCCAGCAGCTTGGACAGGGGGGACCTCGACGAGCAGTACTTC. This translates into CASSLDRGDLDEQYF.

The CDR3 spells CASSLRYEQYF. CDR3 in DNA: TGTGCCAGCAGCTTACGCTACGAGCAGTACTTC. The chain recombines TRBV7-8 with TRBJ2-7, with no clear D. The CDR3 spans 11 residues. Germline V gene sequence: CDR1 SGHVS, CDR2 FQNEAQ. The V gene lost 2 bases and the J gene lost 3 bases, with 2 bases spanning the gap.

The genes are TRBV7-9 and TRBJ1-4, with D possibly being TRBD1 (5 bases). The CDR3 is made up of 14 amino acids. Germline CDR1 and CDR2: SEHNR and FQNEAQ (reference sequence). With 9 bases removed from V and 5 bases from J, the gap between germline ends came to 16 bases. Here the CDR3 DNA reads TGTGCCAGTAGAATTGACAGCCTAAATGAAAAACTGTTTTTT. Translating gives CASRIDSLNEKLFF. Looking up the rest from reference TRBV7-9 and TRBJ1-4 gives the full variable domain: DTGVSQNPRHKITKRGQNVTFRCDPISEHNRLYWYRQTLGQGPEFLTYFQNEAQLEKSRLLSDRFSAERPKGSFSTLEIQRTEQGDSAMYLCASRIDSLNEKLFFGSGTQLSVL.

The chain employs TRBV2 and TRBJ1-3, with D maybe TRBD1 (6 bases). With 6 bases removed from V and 0 bases from J, the gap between germline ends came to 9 bases. The V gene's germline CDR1 is SNHLY and CDR2 FYNNEI. There are 14 residues in the CDR3. The CDR3 here is CASRKDSSGNTIYF. The DNA of the CDR3 is TGTGCCAGCAGAAAGGACAGCTCTGGAAACACCATATATTTT.

The rearrangement links TRBV6-1 to TRBJ1-2, with TRBD1 identical over 9 bases. This CDR3 contains 14 residues. Losses at the gene ends were 10 bases for V and 8 bases for J; bases not matched to a gene: 14. The germline gives CDR1 MNHNS, CDR2 SASEGT. This CDR3 reads CATEPGQGSAGYTF. In nucleotides, the CDR3 is TGTGCCACCGAACCGGGACAGGGAAGCGCCGGCTACACCTTC.

The chain links TRBV4-2 to TRBJ2-3; no definite D call. From germline, CDR1 is LGHNA and CDR2 YNFKEQ. This CDR3 has 17 residues. The germline V and J ends were trimmed by 0 bases and 0 bases, with 13 bases remaining between them. CDR3 DNA: TGTGCCAGCAGCCAAGATCCTCGGTCCTGGAGCACAGATACGCAGTATTTT. Amino acid sequence: CASSQDPRSWSTDTQYF.

This CDR3 is CSVVLAGSYEQYF. In DNA form, the CDR3 reads TGCAGCGTTGTCCTTGCCGGTTCCTACGAGCAGTACTTC. The chain uses TRBV29-1 and TRBJ2-7; D not resolved. CDR1 and CDR2 from the germline V gene are SQVTM and ANQGSEA. V was cut by 4 bases and J by 1 base, with 11 bases left in between. The CDR3 loop spans 13 amino acids.

V usage is TRBV7-6 and J usage is TRBJ2-7; 8 bases fit TRBD1. Germline assignment: CDR1 SGHVS and CDR2 FNYEAQ. The CDR3 sequence is 14 residues long. Trimming took 1 base from V and 5 from J; bases not matched to a gene: 4. The CDR3 protein is CASSLEDRANEQYF. CDR3 DNA: TGTGCCAGCAGCTTAGAGGACAGGGCGAACGAGCAGTACTTC.

This sequence joins TRBV6-5 and TRBJ2-7; 9 nucleotides match TRBD1. Germline V CDR1 and CDR2: MNHEY, SVGAGI. The CDR3 consists of 14 residues. V was clipped by 4 bases and J by 7 bases; unmatched bases: 8. The CDR3 nucleotides are TGTGCCAGCAGTTCCGGGACAGGGATACGGGAGCAGTACTTC. Translated, it gives CASSSGTGIREQYF.

The V call is TRBV4-1, the J call TRBJ2-5; weak D call: TRBD2 (6 bases). The V gene's germline CDR1 is MGHRA and CDR2 YSYEKL. V gave up 0 bases and J gave up 5 bases, with 25 bases separating them. CDR3 length: 19 amino acids. The chain's CDR3 is CASSQEPLGRGYSSETQYF. The CDR3 bases are TGCGCCAGCAGCCAAGAGCCGTTGGGGCGGGGCTACTCATCGGAGACCCAGTACTTC.